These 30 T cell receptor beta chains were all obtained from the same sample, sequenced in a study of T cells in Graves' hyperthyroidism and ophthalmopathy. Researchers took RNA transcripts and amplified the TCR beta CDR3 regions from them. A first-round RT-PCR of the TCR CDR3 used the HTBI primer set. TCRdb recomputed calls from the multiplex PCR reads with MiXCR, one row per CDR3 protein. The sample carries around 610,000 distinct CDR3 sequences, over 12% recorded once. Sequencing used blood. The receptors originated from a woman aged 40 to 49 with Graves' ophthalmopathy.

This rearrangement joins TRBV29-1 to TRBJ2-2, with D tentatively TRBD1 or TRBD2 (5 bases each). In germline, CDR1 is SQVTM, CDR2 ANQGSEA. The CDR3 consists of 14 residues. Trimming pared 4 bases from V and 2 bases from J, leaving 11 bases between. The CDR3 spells CSVADRGNTGELFF. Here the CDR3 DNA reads TGCAGCGTTGCCGATCGGGGCAACACCGGGGAGCTGTTTTTT.

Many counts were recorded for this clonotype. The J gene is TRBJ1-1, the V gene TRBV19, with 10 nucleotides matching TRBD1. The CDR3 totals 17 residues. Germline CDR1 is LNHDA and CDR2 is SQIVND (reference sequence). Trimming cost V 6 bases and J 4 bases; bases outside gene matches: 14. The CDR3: CASSLRGTGDEATEAFF. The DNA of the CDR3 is TGTGCCAGTAGCCTCCGAGGGACAGGGGACGAGGCCACTGAAGCTTTCTTT. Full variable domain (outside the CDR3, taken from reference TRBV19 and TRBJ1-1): DGGITQSPKYLFRKEGQNVTLSCEQNLNHDAMYWYRQDPGQGLRLIYYSQIVNDFQKGDIAEGYSVSREKKESFPLTVTSAQKNPTAFYLCASSLRGTGDEATEAFFGQGTRLTVV.

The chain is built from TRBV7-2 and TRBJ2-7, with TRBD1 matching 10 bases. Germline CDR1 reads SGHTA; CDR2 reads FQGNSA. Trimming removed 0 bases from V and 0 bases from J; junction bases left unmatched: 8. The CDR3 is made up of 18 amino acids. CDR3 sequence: CASSLARDRGYTSYEQYF. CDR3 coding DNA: TGTGCCAGCAGCTTAGCCCGGGACAGGGGCTATACCTCCTACGAGCAGTACTTC.

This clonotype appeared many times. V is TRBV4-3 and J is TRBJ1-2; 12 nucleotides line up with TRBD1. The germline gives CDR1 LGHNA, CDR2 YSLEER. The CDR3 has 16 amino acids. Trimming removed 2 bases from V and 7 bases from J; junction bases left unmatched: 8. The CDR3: CASSQTSGTGGFGYTF. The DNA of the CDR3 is TGCGCCAGCAGCCAAACTTCCGGGACAGGGGGCTTTGGCTACACCTTC.

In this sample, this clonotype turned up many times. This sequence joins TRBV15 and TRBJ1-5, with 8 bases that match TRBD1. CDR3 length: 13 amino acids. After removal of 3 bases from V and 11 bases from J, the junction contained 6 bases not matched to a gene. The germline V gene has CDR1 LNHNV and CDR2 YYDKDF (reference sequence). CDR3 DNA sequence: TGTGCCACCAGCAGGGCAGGGGGCGAAGCCCAGCATTTT. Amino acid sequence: CATSRAGGEAQHF.

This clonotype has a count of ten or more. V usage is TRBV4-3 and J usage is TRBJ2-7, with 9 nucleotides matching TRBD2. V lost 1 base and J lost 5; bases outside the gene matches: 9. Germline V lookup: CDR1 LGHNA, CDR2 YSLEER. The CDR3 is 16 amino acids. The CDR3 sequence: CASSQGGGRAGDEQYF. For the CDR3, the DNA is TGCGCCAGCAGCCAAGGAGGCGGGAGGGCCGGTGACGAGCAGTACTTC.

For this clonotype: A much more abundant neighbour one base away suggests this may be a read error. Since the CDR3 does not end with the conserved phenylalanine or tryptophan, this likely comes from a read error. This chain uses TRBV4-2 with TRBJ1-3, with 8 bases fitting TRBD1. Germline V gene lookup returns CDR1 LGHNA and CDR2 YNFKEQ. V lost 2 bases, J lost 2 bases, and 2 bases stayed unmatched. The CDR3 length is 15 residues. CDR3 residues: CASSQLTGAGNTIYL. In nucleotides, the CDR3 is TGTGCCAGCAGCCAACTGACAGGGGCTGGAAACACCATATATCTT.

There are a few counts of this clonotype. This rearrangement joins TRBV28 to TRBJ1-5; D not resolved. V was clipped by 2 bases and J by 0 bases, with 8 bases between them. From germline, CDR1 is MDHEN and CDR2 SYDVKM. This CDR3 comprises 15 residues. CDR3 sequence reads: CASSLGVVSNQPQHF. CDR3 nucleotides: TGTGCCAGCAGTTTAGGAGTAGTTAGCAATCAGCCCCAGCATTTT.

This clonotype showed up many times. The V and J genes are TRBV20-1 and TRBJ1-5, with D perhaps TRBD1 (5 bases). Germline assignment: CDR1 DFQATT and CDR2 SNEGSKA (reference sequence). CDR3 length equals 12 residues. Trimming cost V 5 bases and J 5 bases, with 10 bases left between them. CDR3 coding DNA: TGCAGTGCTTGGGACCTATATCAGCCCCAGCATTTT. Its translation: CSAWDLYQPQHF.

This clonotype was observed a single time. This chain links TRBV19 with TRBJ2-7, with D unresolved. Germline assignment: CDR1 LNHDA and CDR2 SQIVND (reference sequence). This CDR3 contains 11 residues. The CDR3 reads CTDVGSYEQYF. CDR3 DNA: TGTACGGACGTCGGATCCTACGAGCAGTACTTC.

CDR3 sequence (DNA): TGTGCCAGCAGCTTTTCACAGCGCAACGAGCAGTACTTC. Its translation is CASSFSQRNEQYF. The chain carries TRBV12-3 or TRBV12-4 and TRBJ2-7; no definite D call. The CDR3 contains 13 residues. The V and J ends lost 6 bases and 5 bases respectively, with 14 bases between them.

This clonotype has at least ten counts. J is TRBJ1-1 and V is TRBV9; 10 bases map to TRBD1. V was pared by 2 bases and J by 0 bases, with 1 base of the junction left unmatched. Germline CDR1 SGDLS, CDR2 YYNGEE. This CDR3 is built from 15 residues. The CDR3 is CASSVTGGMNTEAFF. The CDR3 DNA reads TGTGCCAGCAGCGTGACAGGGGGCATGAACACTGAAGCTTTCTTT.

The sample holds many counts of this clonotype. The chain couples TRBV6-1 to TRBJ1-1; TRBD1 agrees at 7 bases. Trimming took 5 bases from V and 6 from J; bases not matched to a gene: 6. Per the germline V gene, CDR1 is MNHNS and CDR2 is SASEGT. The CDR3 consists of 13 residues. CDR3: CASSIIQGSEAFF. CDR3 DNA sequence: TGTGCCAGCAGTATTATACAGGGGTCTGAAGCTTTCTTT.

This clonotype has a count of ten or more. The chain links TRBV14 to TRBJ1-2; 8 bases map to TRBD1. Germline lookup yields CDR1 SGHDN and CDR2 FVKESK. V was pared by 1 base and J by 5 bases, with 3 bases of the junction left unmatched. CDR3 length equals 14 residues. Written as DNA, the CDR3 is TGTGCCAGCAGCCAAGCCAGGACAGGGTATGGCTACACCTTC. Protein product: CASSQARTGYGYTF.

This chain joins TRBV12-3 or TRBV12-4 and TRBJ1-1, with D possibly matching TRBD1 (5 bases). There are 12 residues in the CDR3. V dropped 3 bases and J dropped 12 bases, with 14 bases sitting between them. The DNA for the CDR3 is TGTGCCAGCAGTTTTACAGGAGGAATGACTTTCTTT. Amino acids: CASSFTGGMTFF.

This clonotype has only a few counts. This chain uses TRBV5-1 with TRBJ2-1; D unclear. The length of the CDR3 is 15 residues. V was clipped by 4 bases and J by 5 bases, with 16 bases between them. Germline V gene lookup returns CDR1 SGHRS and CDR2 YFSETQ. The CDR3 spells CASSPRGPTHNEQFF. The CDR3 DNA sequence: TGCGCCAGCAGCCCCAGAGGCCCCACTCACAATGAGCAGTTCTTC.

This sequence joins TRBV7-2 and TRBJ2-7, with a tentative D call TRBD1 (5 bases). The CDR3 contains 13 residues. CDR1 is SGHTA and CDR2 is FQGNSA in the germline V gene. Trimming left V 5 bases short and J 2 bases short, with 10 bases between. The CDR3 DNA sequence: TGTGCCAGCAGCCAGGGCTGGACCTACGAGCAGTACTTC. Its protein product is CASSQGWTYEQYF.

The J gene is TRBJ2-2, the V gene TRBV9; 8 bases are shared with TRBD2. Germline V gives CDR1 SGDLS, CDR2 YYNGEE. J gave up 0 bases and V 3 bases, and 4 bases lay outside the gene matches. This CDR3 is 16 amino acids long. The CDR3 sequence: CASSAGGTPNTGELFF. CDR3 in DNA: TGTGCCAGCAGCGCGGGGGGGACCCCGAACACCGGGGAGCTGTTTTTT.

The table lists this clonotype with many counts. CDR3 protein: CAWMKQVNTEAFF. The CDR3 coding sequence is TGTGCCTGGATGAAACAGGTGAACACTGAAGCTTTCTTT. V usage is TRBV30 and J usage is TRBJ1-1; tentative D call: TRBD1 (5 bases). Trimming left V 4 bases short and J 0 bases short, with 9 bases between. CDR3 size: 13 residues. The V gene's germline CDR1 is GTSNPN and CDR2 SVGIG (reference sequence).

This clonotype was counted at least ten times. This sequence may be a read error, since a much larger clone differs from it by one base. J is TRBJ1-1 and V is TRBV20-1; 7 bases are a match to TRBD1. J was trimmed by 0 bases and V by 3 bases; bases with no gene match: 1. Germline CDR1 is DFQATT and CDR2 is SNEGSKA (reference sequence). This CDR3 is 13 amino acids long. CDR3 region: CSARGQLNTEAFF. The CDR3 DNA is TGCAGTGCTAGGGGACAGCTGAACACTGAAGCTTTCTTT.

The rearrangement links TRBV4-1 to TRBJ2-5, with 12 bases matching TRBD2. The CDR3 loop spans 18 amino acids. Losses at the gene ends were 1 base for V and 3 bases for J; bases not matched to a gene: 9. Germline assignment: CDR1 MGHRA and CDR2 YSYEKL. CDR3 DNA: TGCGCCAGCAGCCAAGGACTAGCGGGAGTCCTCAAGGAAGAGACCCAGTACTTC. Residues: CASSQGLAGVLKEETQYF.

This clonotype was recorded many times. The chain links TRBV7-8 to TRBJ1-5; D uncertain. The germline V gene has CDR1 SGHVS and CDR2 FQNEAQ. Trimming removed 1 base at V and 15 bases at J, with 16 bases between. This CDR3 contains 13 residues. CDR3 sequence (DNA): TGTGCCAGCAGCTTAGGTGGTGGCAGGCCTGGGCATTTT. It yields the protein CASSLGGGRPGHF.

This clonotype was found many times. CDR3 sequence reads: CASSLDRKDYEQYF. As DNA, the CDR3 is TGTGCCAGCAGCTTAGACAGAAAAGATTACGAGCAGTACTTC. The chain combines TRBV6-5 with TRBJ2-7; TRBD1 is a possible D gene (5 bases). The V gene lost 6 bases and the J gene lost 4 bases, with 16 bases spanning the gap. The CDR3 contains 14 residues. The V gene's germline CDR1 is MNHEY and CDR2 SVGAGI.

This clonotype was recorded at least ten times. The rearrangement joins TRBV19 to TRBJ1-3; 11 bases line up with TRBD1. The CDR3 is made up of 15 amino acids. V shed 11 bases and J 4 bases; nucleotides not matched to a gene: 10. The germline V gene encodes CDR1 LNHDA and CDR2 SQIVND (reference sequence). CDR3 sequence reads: CASLRRTGGGNTIYF. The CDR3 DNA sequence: TGTGCCTCCCTTCGGCGGACAGGGGGCGGAAACACCATATATTTT.

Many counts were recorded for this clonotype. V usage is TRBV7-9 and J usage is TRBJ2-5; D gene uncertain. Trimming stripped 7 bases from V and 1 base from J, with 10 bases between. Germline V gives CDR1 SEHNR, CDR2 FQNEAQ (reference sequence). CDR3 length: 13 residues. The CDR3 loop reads CASTPEIQETQYF. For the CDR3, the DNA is TGTGCCAGCACCCCAGAGATCCAAGAGACCCAGTACTTC.

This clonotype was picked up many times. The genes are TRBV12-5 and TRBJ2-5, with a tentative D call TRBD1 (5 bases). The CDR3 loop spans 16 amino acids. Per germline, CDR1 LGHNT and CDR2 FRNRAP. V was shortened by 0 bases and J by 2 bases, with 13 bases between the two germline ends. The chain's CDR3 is CASGLVLQGRQETQYF. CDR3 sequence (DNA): TGTGCTAGTGGTTTGGTCCTGCAGGGCAGACAAGAGACCCAGTACTTC.

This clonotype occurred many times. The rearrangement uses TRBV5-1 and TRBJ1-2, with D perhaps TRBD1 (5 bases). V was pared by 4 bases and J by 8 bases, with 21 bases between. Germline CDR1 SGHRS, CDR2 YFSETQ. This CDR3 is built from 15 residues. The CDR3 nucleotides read TGCGCCAGCAGCCCCGTGGGATTAGGGGTTGAAGGCTACACCTTC. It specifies CASSPVGLGVEGYTF.

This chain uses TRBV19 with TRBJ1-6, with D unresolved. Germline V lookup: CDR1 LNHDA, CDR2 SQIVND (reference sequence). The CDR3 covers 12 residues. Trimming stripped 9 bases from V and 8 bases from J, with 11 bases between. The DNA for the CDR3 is TGTGCCAGCCGCGACGCCGATTCACCCCTCCACTTT. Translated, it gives CASRDADSPLHF. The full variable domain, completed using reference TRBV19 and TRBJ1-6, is DGGITQSPKYLFRKEGQNVTLSCEQNLNHDAMYWYRQDPGQGLRLIYYSQIVNDFQKGDIAEGYSVSREKKESFPLTVTSAQKNPTAFYLCASRDADSPLHFGNGTRLTVT.

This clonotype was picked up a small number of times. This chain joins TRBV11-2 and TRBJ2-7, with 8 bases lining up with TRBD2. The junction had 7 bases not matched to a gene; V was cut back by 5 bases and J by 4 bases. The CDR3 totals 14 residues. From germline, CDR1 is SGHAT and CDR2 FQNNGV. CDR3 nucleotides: TGTGCCAGCAGCCACACTAGCGGAGGGTACGAGCAGTACTTC. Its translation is CASSHTSGGYEQYF.

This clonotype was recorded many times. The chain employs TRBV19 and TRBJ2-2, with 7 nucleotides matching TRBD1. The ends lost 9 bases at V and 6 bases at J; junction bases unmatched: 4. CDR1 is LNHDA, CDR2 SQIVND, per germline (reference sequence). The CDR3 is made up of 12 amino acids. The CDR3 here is CASATGAGELFF. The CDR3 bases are TGTGCCAGCGCCACAGGGGCCGGGGAGCTGTTTTTT.